What follows are 23 T cell receptor beta chains derived from one specimen sequenced in a study of T-cell memory formation after mild COVID-19. TCRdb independently ran MiXCR on the 5' RACE reads; one entry per CDR3 protein. The profile shows just over 300,000 distinct CDR3 sequences, 15% to 20% of them singletons. What was sequenced was PBMCs or a T cell subset sorted from them (not recorded which). These receptors were taken from a man between 18 and 35 years old who had mild COVID-19 (a few samples of this study predate the infection). Cell type and time point are not known.

This chain uses TRBV2 with TRBJ2-7, with D perhaps matching TRBD1 or TRBD2 (5 bases each). There are 13 residues in the CDR3. Germline CDR1 reads SNHLY; CDR2 reads FYNNEI. V dropped 8 bases and J dropped 0 bases, with 11 bases sitting between them. The chain's CDR3 is CASDPGSSYEQYV. CDR3 DNA: TGTGCCAGCGACCCAGGGAGCTCCTACGAGCAGTACGTC.

This clonotype appeared a few times. This chain uses TRBV7-9 with TRBJ1-1; D possibly corresponds to TRBD1 (5 bases). This CDR3 region has 12 residues. The ends were cut back, 3 bases at V and 7 bases at J, with 9 bases in the middle. The germline V gene has CDR1 SEHNR and CDR2 FQNEAQ (reference sequence). The CDR3 spells CASSFGGGEAFF. CDR3 bases: TGTGCCAGCAGCTTTGGCGGGGGTGAAGCTTTCTTT.

This clonotype was observed a handful of times. The J gene is TRBJ2-5, the V gene TRBV5-1; 10 positions match TRBD2. Germline-derived CDR1 and CDR2 are SGHRS and YFSETQ. The CDR3 sequence is 16 residues long. Trimming at V came to 4 bases and at J to 0 bases, leaving 6 bases not matched to a gene. The chain's CDR3 is CASSVSGGPHQETQYF. Here the CDR3 DNA reads TGCGCCAGCAGCGTTAGCGGGGGGCCTCACCAAGAGACCCAGTACTTC.

The table lists this clonotype with a few counts. The chain is built from TRBV4-1 and TRBJ2-3, with D possibly being TRBD1 (6 bases). The length of the CDR3 is 13 residues. The germline V gene encodes CDR1 MGHRA and CDR2 YSYEKL. V was trimmed by 4 bases and J by 5 bases, leaving 10 bases between them. The CDR3 loop is CASSLLGGDTQYF. The CDR3 nucleotides read TGCGCCAGCAGCCTCTTAGGGGGAGATACGCAGTATTTT.

This clonotype came up a few times. The gene calls are TRBV7-9 and TRBJ2-7; 8 bases match TRBD1. Germline-derived CDR1 and CDR2 are SEHNR and FQNEAQ (reference sequence). J gave up 6 bases and V 5 bases, and 6 bases lay outside the gene matches. The CDR3 loop spans 13 amino acids. The CDR3 sequence is CASSPQDRVEQYV. CDR3 DNA: TGTGCCAGCAGCCCACAGGACAGGGTCGAGCAGTACGTC.

This clonotype was picked up a small number of times. The J gene is TRBJ2-4, the V gene TRBV7-2; 10 bases agree with TRBD2. Germline lookup yields CDR1 SGHTA and CDR2 FQGNSA. V lost 5 bases, J lost 6 bases, and 4 bases stayed unmatched. There are 14 residues in the CDR3. The CDR3 DNA sequence: TGTGCCAGCAGCCCTAGCGGGGGTTTAAACATTCAGTACTTC. As protein: CASSPSGGLNIQYF.

This clonotype came up many times. V is TRBV5-6 and J is TRBJ1-5, with a tentative D call TRBD1 (5 bases). V lost 0 bases, J lost 7 bases, and 8 bases lay in between. The CDR3 consists of 13 residues. Per the germline V gene, CDR1 is SGHDT and CDR2 is YYEEEE. As DNA, the CDR3 is TGTGCCAGCAGCTTGGCCCGGGGGCAGCCCCAGCATTTT. Translating gives CASSLARGQPQHF.

In its sample, this clonotype was seen a few times. CDR3 DNA sequence: TGTGCCAGCAGTTTGGGAAGAGCTAAGACCCAGTACTTC. As protein: CASSLGRAKTQYF. J is TRBJ2-5 and V is TRBV27; D not resolved. Looked up from germline, CDR1 is MNHEY and CDR2 is SMNVEV (reference sequence). The CDR3 has 13 residues. The germline V and J ends were trimmed by 3 bases and 6 bases, with 11 bases remaining between them.

This clonotype came up once. V and J are TRBV27 and TRBJ1-2; a possible D gene is TRBD1 (5 bases). CDR3 size: 13 residues. V was shortened by 6 bases and J by 4 bases, with 12 bases between the two germline ends. Per the germline V gene, CDR1 is MNHEY and CDR2 is SMNVEV (reference sequence). In DNA, the CDR3 is TGTGCCAGCAGCGGGGGGGAGGTCTATGGCTACACCTTC. It encodes CASSGGEVYGYTF.

This clonotype was observed a handful of times. The chain combines TRBV5-1 with TRBJ1-4, with D possibly being TRBD1 (5 bases). Looked up from germline, CDR1 is SGHRS and CDR2 is YFSETQ. CDR3 length: 15 residues. V dropped 5 bases and J dropped 0 bases, with 11 bases sitting between them. DNA of the CDR3: TGCGCCAGCAGTAGGGGTTCATCAACTAATGAAAAACTGTTTTTT. It translates to CASSRGSSTNEKLFF.

The chain links TRBV12-3 or TRBV12-4 to TRBJ1-1; D gene uncertain. The length of the CDR3 is 12 residues. Between the trimmed V and J ends, which lost 6 bases and 11 bases, there was a span of 16 bases. The CDR3 loop reads CASSQFRVRAFF. The CDR3 bases are TGTGCCAGCAGCCAATTCCGGGTTCGGGCTTTCTTT.

This rearrangement joins TRBV4-2 to TRBJ2-7, with 7 bases matching TRBD2. Trimming took 4 bases from V and 4 from J; bases not matched to a gene: 7. Germline V gene data show CDR1 as LGHNA and CDR2 as YNFKEQ. There are 14 residues in the CDR3. CDR3 coding DNA: TGTGCCAGCAGCCCAGGACTAGGAGGATACGAGCAGTACGTC. Its translation is CASSPGLGGYEQYV.

The CDR3 reads CASSVGGRGGETQYF. The CDR3 region has the DNA TGTGCCAGCAGCGTGGGGGGGCGGGGTGGTGAGACCCAGTACTTC. This chain links TRBV7-2 with TRBJ2-5; perhaps TRBD2 as D (7 bases). CDR1 is SGHTA and CDR2 is FQGNSA in the germline V gene. V lost 5 bases and J lost 5, with 18 bases in between. The CDR3 is 15 residues long.

This clonotype was counted a few times. This chain links TRBV12-3 or TRBV12-4 with TRBJ2-1, with 7 bases identical to TRBD2. The CDR3 is 14 residues long. V was clipped by 7 bases and J by 8 bases; unmatched bases: 11. The CDR3 DNA follows: TGTGCCAGCACTCGGGACTACCACAACGATGAGCAGTTCTTC. This encodes CASTRDYHNDEQFF.

This clonotype was seen more than once but under ten times. The DNA for the CDR3 is TGTGCCAGCAGTGCCTCAACTGGATACGAGCAGTACTTC. Its protein product is CASSASTGYEQYF. The V and J genes are TRBV6-4 and TRBJ2-7, with D unresolved. The CDR3 extends over 13 amino acids. Germline CDR1 reads MRHNA; CDR2 reads SNTAGT. Trimming took 4 bases from V and 4 from J, leaving 11 bases between them.

This clonotype has more than one count but fewer than ten. This sequence joins TRBV12-5 and TRBJ2-2; D may correspond to TRBD1 or TRBD2 (5 bases each). CDR1 LGHNT and CDR2 FRNRAP come from the germline V gene. This CDR3 is built from 14 residues. V lost 6 bases and J 4 bases, leaving 12 bases between the germline ends. CDR3: CASGWDRGTGELFF. The CDR3 DNA reads as TGTGCTAGTGGGTGGGACCGAGGCACCGGGGAGCTGTTTTTT.

V usage is TRBV29-1 and J usage is TRBJ1-1; 11 nucleotides match TRBD1. Germline trimming cut 8 bases from V and 5 bases from J; bases unmatched to any gene: 13. From germline, CDR1 is SQVTM and CDR2 ANQGSEA. This CDR3 has 15 residues. CDR3 nucleotide sequence: TGCAGCTTAAGGACAGGGGGCGCCGAGGGGACTGAAGCTTTCTTT. Its translation: CSLRTGGAEGTEAFF.

In this sample, this clonotype turned up a few times. The chain joins TRBV27 to TRBJ2-1; 9 nucleotides line up with TRBD2. This CDR3 is built from 16 residues. CDR1 and CDR2 from the germline V gene are MNHEY and SMNVEV (reference sequence). Trimming removed 6 bases from V and 4 bases from J; junction bases left unmatched: 10. The CDR3 DNA reads as TGTGCCAGCAGCTTAATAGCGGGGGCCTTATACAATGAGCAGTTCTTC. Amino acid sequence: CASSLIAGALYNEQFF.

This clonotype was observed a few times. The J gene is TRBJ2-2, the V gene TRBV19; D possibly corresponds to TRBD2 (6 bases). Trimming cost V 7 bases and J 3 bases, with 21 bases left between them. Germline V gene lookup returns CDR1 LNHDA and CDR2 SQIVND (reference sequence). This CDR3 has 17 amino acids. In nucleotides, the CDR3 is TGTGCCAGTACCCTCGGGACTCGTGGTCCCTACACCGGGGAGCTGTTTTTT. It is translated as CASTLGTRGPYTGELFF.

This clonotype occurred a few times. This chain joins TRBV7-2 and TRBJ2-5; no clear D gene. The V gene lost 2 bases and the J gene lost 5 bases, with 12 bases spanning the gap. This CDR3 region has 14 residues. Per germline, CDR1 SGHTA and CDR2 FQGNSA. The CDR3 protein is CASSLLGLRETQYF. The DNA of the CDR3 is TGTGCCAGCAGCTTACTGGGGTTGAGGGAGACCCAGTACTTC.

This clonotype has just a few counts. The genes are TRBV6-6 and TRBJ2-7; D might be TRBD1 or TRBD2, each matching 5 bases. The germline V and J ends were trimmed by 10 bases and 5 bases, with 15 bases remaining between them. Looked up from germline, CDR1 is MNHNY and CDR2 is SVGAGI (reference sequence). This CDR3 has 12 residues. The CDR3 here is CATDGAVHEQYF. CDR3 bases: TGTGCCACCGACGGGGCGGTCCACGAGCAGTACTTC.

This clonotype was seen at least ten times. The chain couples TRBV20-1 to TRBJ2-7; no clear D gene. V shed 2 bases and J shed 3 bases, with 23 bases lying between them. Germline CDR1 is DFQATT and CDR2 is SNEGSKA (reference sequence). The CDR3 runs to 17 residues. The CDR3 region is CSARPTPGTAPIYEQYF. In DNA, the CDR3 is TGCAGTGCTAGACCGACCCCGGGCACCGCACCTATCTACGAGCAGTACTTC.

This clonotype was detected only a few times. In DNA form, the CDR3 reads TGTGCCAGCAGTTACAACGCCTATACCGGGGAGCTGTTTTTT. Protein sequence: CASSYNAYTGELFF. V is TRBV6-5 and J is TRBJ2-2; D gene uncertain. The CDR3 is 14 amino acids. In germline, CDR1 is MNHEY, CDR2 SVGAGI. Trimming shortened V by 2 bases and J by 5 bases, and 9 bases separated the two germline ends.